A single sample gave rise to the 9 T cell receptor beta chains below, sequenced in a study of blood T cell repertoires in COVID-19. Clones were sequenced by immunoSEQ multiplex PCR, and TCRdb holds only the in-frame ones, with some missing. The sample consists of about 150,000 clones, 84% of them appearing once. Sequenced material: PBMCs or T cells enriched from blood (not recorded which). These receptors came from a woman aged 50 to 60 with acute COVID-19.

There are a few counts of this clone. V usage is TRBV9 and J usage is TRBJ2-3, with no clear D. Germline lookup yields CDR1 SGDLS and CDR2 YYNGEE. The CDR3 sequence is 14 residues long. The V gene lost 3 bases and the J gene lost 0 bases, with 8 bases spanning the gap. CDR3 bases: TGTGCCAGCAGCGGCGGCCTGAGCACAGATACGCAGTATTTT. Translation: CASSGGLSTDTQYF.

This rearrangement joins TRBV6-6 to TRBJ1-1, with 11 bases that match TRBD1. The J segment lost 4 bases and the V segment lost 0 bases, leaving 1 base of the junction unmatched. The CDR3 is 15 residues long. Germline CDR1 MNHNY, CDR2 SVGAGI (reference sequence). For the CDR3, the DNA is TGTGCCAGCAGTTACTCGGGGACAGGGGGCACTGAAGCTTTCTTT. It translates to CASSYSGTGGTEAFF.

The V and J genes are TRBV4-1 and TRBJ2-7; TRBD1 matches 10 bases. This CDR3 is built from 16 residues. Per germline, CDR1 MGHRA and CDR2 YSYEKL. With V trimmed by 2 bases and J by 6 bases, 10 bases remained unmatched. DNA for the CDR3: TGCGCCAGCAGCCAAACCTTCGGGACAGGGGTCGCCGAGCAGTACTTC. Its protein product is CASSQTFGTGVAEQYF.

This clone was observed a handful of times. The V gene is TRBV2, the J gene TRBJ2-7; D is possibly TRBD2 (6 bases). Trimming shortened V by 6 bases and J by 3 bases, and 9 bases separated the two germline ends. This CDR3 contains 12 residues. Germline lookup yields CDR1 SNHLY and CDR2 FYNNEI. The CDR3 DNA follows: TGTGCCAGCAGCGGGGACTTCTACGAGCAGTACTTC. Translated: CASSGDFYEQYF.

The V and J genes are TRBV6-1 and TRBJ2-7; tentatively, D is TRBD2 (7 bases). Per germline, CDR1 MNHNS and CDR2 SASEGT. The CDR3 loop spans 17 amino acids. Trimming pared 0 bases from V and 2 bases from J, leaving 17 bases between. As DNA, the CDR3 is TGTGCCAGCAGTGAAGCGATGGGGGGGACACCCCCCTACGAGCAGTACTTC. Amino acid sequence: CASSEAMGGTPPYEQYF.

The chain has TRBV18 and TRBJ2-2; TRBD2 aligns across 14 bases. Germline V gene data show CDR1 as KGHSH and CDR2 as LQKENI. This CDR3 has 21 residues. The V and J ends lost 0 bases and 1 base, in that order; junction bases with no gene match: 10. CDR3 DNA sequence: TGTGCCAGCTCACCACCGTCCGGGACTAGCGGGAGTACAGGGAACACCGGGGAGCTGTTTTTT. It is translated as CASSPPSGTSGSTGNTGELFF.

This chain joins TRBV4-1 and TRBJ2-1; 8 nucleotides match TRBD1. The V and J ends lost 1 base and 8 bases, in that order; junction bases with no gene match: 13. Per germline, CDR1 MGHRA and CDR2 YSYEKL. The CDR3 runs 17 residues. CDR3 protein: CASSQGRGLGIGDEQFF. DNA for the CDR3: TGCGCCAGCAGCCAAGGCAGGGGGCTGGGGATCGGGGATGAGCAGTTCTTC.

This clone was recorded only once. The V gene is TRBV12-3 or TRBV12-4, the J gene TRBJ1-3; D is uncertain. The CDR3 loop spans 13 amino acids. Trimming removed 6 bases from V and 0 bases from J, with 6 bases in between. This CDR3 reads CASRQDSGNTIYF. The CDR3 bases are TGTGCCAGCAGACAAGACTCTGGAAACACCATATATTTT.

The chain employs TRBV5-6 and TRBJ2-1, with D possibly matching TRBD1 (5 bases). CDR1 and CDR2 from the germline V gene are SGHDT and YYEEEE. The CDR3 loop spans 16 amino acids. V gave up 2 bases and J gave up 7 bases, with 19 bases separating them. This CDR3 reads CASSFVILGPRNEQFF. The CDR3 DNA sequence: TGTGCCAGCAGCTTCGTCATTTTGGGGCCTAGGAATGAGCAGTTCTTC.